The table lists the clone carrying this TCR beta chain with a count of one. With 0 bases removed from V and 8 bases from J, the gap between germline ends came to 15 bases. The CDR3 consists of 15 residues. Looked up from germline, CDR1 is SGHRS and CDR2 is YFSETQ. This sample is drawn from a study of CD8 T cells in Susac syndrome. Random hexamers were used to reverse transcribe the RNA input (roughly 0.5 to 1 ug). TCRdb re-derived calls from the immunoSEQ multiplex PCR reads in MiXCR, one entry per CDR3 protein. The sample includes 160,000 or so distinct CDR3 sequences, approximately 94% of them seen just once.

The source of this sequence is a human donor with multiple sclerosis. This sequence joins TRBV5-1 and TRBJ2-1; weak D call: TRBD1 (5 bases). Sequences were obtained from CD8+ T cells from PBMCs. DNA of the CDR3: TGCGCCAGCAGCTTGGAAGGGGCAGGGCTCGATGAGCAGTTCTTC. Protein product: CASSLEGAGLDEQFF.